This TCR beta chain came from a study of vaccination effects on CD4 cells after COVID-19. As for the study in general: All study participants received two doses of BNT162b2 or mRNA-1273 vaccine. Regarding the study as a whole: Among infection- and vaccine-induced clones, marked clonal contraction occurred late after vaccination.

The germline V and J ends were trimmed by 5 bases and 2 bases, with 5 bases remaining between them. Germline V lookup: CDR1 KGHDR, CDR2 SFDVKD. The CDR3 length is 13 residues. ViraFEST used viral peptide pools to expand antigen-specific CD4+ T cells before sequencing. Culturing for roughly 9 days preceded CD4+ T cell isolation. Nucleocapsid antibodies stayed negative before and after vaccination, showing no earlier SARS-CoV-2 infection. Replacing half the medium with IL-2 medium was done on days 3 and 7. The assay was immunoSEQ multiplex PCR, and TCRdb's table has in-frame clones only and misses some. The table shows about 52,000 clones, with about four fifths occurring only once. On this clone: Its antigen is undetermined.

V usage is TRBV24-1 and J usage is TRBJ2-2; D is uncertain. The receptor comes from a human donor who received a COVID-19 vaccine. Sequencing was performed on CD4+ T cells from PBMCs cultured with HCoV-OC43 spike peptides, taken before COVID-19 vaccination. Subset: HCoV-OC43 spike overlapping peptide pool stimulation. CDR3 region: CATSVTNTGELFF. The CDR3 DNA is TGTGCCACCAGTGTTACAAACACCGGGGAGCTGTTTTTT.